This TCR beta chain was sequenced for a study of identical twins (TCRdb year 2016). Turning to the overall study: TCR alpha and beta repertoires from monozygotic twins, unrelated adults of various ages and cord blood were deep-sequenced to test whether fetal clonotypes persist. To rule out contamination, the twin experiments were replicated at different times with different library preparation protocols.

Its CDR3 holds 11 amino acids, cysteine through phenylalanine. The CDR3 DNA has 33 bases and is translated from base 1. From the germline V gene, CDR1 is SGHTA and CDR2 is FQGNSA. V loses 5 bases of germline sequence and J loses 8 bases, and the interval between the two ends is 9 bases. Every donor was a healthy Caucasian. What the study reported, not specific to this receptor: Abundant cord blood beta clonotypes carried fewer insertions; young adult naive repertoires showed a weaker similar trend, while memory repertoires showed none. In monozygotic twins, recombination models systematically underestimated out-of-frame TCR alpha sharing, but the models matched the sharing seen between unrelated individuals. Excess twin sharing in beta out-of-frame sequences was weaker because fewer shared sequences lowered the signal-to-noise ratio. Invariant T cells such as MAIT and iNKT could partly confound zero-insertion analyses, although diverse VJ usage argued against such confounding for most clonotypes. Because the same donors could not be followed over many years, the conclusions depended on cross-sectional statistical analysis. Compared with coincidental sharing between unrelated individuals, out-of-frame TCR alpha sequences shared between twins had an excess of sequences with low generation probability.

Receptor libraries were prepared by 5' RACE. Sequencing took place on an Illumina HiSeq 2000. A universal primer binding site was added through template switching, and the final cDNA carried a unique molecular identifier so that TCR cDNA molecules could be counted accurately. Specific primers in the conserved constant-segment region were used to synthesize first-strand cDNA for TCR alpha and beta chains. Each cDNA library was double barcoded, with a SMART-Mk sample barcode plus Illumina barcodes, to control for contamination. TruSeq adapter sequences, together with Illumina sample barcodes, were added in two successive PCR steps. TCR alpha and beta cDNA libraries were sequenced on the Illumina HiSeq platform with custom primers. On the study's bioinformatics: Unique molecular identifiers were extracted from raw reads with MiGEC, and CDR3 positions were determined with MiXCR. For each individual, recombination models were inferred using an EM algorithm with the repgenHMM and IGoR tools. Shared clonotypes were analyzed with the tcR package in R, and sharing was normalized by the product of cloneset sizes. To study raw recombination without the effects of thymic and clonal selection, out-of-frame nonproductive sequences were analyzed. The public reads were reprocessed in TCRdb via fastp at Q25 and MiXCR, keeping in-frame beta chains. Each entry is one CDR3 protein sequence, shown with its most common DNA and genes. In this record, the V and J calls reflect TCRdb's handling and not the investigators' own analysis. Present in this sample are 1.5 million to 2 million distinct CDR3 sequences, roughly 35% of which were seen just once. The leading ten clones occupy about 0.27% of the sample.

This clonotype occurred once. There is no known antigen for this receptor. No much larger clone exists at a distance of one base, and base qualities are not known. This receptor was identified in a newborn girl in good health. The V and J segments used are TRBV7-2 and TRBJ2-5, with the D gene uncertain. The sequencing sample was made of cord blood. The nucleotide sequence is TGTGCCAGCAGCCCCCTTCTAACCCAGTACTTC. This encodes CASSPLLTQYF.